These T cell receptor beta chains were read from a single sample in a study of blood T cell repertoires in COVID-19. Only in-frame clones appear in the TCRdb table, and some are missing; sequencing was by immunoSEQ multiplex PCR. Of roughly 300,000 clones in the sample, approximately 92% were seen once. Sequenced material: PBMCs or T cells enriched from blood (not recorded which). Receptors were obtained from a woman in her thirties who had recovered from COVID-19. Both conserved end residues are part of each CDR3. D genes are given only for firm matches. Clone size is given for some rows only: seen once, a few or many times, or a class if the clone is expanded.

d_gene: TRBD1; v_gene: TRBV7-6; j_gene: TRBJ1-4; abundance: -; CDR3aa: CASSSRDRGQEGEKLFF; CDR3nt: TGTGCCAGCAGCTCCCGGGACAGGGGGCAGGAAGGGGAAAAACTGTTTTTT
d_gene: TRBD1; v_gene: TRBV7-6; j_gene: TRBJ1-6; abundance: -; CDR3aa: CASSSTGGQSPLHF; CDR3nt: TGTGCCAGCAGCTCGACAGGGGGCCAATCACCCCTCCACTTT
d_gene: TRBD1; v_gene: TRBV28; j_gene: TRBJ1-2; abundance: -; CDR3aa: CASSSQTGTRYGYTF; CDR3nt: TGTGCCAGCAGTTCCCAGACAGGGACTCGCTATGGCTACACCTTC
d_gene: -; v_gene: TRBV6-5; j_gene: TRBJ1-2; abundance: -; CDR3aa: CASRQGQWGYTF; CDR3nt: TGTGCCAGCAGGCAGGGTCAGTGGGGCTACACCTTC
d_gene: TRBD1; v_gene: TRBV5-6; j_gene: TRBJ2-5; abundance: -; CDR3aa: CASNRDREFQETQYF; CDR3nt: TGTGCCAGCAACCGGGACAGGGAGTTCCAAGAGACCCAGTACTTC
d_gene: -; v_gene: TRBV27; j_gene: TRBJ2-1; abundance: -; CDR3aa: CASKNRAYNEQFF; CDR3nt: TGTGCCAGCAAAAACAGAGCCTACAATGAGCAGTTCTTC
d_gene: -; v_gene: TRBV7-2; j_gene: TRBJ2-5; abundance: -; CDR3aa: CASSPLETQYF; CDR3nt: TGTGCCAGCAGTCCCCTAGAGACCCAGTACTTC
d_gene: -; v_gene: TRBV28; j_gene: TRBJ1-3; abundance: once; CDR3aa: CASSLSHGSGNTIYF; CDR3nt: TGTGCCAGCAGTTTATCGCACGGCTCTGGAAACACCATATATTTT
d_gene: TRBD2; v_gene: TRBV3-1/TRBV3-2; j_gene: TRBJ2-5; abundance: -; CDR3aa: CASSQPSGTQETQYF; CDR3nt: TGTGCCAGCAGCCAGCCTAGCGGGACCCAAGAGACCCAGTACTTC
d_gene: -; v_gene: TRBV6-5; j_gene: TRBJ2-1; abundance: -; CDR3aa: CASSSLPWTAYNEQFF; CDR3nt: TGTGCCAGCAGTTCGCTCCCTTGGACAGCCTACAATGAGCAGTTCTTC
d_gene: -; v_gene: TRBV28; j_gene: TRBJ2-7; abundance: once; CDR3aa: CASSTPYDSNHEQYF; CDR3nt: TGTGCCAGCAGTACCCCTTACGATAGTAACCACGAGCAGTACTTC
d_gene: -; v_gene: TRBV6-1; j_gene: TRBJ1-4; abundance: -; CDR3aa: CASSEGTTTNEKLFF; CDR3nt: TGTGCCAGCAGTGAAGGGACAACAACTAATGAAAAACTGTTTTTT
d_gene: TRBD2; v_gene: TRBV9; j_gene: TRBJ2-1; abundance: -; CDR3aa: CASSVAASGSNEQFF; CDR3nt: TGTGCCAGCAGCGTAGCGGCTAGCGGGAGCAATGAGCAGTTCTTC
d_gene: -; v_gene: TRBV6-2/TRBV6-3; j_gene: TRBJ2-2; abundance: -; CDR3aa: CASSYSAGRTGELFF; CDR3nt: TGTGCCAGCAGTTACTCCGCGGGACGAACCGGGGAGCTGTTTTTT
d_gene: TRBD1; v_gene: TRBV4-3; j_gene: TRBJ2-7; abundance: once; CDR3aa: CASSQGQGAYYEQYF; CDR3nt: TGCGCCAGCAGCCAGGGACAGGGGGCATATTACGAGCAGTACTTC
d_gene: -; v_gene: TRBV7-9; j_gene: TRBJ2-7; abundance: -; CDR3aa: CASSLLGASYEQYF; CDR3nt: TGTGCCAGCAGCTTATTGGGGGCCTCCTACGAGCAGTACTTC
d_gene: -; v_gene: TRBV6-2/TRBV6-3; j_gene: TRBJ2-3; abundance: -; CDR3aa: CASSPSTDTQYF; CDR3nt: TGTGCCAGCAGTCCAAGCACAGATACGCAGTATTTT
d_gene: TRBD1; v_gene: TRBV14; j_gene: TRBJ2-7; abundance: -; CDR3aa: CASSQLLTGLFEQYF; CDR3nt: TGTGCCAGCAGCCAGCTACTGACAGGGTTGTTCGAGCAGTACTTC
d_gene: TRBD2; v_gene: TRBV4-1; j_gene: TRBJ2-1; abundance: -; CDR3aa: CASSHPLAGGGNEQFF; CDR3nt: TGCGCCAGCAGCCACCCACTAGCGGGGGGGGGCAATGAGCAGTTCTTC
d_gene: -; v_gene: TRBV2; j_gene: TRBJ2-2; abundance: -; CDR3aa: CASSDGRGNTGELFF; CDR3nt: TGTGCCAGCAGTGATGGTAGGGGAAACACCGGGGAGCTGTTTTTT
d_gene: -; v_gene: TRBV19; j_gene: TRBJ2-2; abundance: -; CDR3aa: CASSIGVDTGELFF; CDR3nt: TGTGCCAGTAGTATCGGTGTAGACACCGGGGAGCTGTTTTTT
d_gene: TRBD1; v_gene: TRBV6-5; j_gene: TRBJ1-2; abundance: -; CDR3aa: CASRYGTGGLYGYTF; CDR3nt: TGTGCCAGCAGATATGGGACAGGGGGACTCTATGGCTACACCTTC
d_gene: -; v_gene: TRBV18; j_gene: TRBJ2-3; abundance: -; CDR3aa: CASSPPGGGPDTQYF; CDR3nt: TGTGCCAGCTCACCACCAGGGGGGGGCCCAGATACGCAGTATTTT
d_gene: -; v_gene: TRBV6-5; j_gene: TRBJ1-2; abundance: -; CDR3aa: CASTKDSIYGYTF; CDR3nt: TGTGCCAGTACCAAAGACAGTATCTATGGCTACACCTTC
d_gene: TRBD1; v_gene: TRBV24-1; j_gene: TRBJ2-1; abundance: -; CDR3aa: CATSDPRDRHYNEQFF; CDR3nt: TGTGCCACCAGTGACCCCCGGGACAGACATTACAATGAGCAGTTCTTC
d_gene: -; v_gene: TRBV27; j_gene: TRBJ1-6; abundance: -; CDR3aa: CASSLGGTSSYNSPLHF; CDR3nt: TGTGCCAGCAGTTTGGGAGGGACTAGCTCCTATAATTCACCCCTCCACTTT
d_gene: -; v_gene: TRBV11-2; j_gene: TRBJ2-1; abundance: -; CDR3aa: CASSSVRGSYNEQFF; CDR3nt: TGTGCCAGCAGCTCAGTCCGGGGCTCCTACAATGAGCAGTTCTTC
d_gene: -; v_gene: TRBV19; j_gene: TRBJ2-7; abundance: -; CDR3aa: CASSNEGWAYEQYF; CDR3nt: TGTGCCAGTAGTAACGAGGGTTGGGCCTACGAGCAGTACTTC
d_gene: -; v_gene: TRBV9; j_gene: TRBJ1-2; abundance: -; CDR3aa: CASSVGPSGESNYGYTF; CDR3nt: TGTGCCAGCAGCGTAGGGCCCTCAGGGGAGTCTAACTATGGCTACACCTTC
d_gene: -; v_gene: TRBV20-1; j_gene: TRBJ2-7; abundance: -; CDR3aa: CSAGRGEQYF; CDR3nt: TGCAGTGCTGGCCGTGGCGAGCAGTACTTC
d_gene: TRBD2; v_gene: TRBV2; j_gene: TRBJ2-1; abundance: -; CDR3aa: CASSIRLAGGWNEQFF; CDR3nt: TGTGCCAGCAGTATCCGACTAGCGGGGGGCTGGAATGAGCAGTTCTTC
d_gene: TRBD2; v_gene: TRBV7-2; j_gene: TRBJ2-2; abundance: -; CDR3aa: CASSLAAGVPGELFF; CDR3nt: TGTGCCAGCAGCTTAGCGGCGGGGGTTCCCGGGGAGCTGTTTTTT
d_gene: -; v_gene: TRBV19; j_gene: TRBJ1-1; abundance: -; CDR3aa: CASSIGVGHTEAFF; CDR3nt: TGTGCCAGCTCAATAGGGGTTGGGCACACTGAAGCTTTCTTT
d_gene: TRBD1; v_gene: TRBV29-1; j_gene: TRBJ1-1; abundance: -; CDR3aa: CSVEGGGGQGSAFF; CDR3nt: TGCAGCGTTGAAGGAGGTGGGGGACAGGGTTCAGCTTTCTTT
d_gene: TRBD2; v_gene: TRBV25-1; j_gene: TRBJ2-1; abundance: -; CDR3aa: CASRAGAYNEQFF; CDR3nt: TGTGCCAGCAGGGCGGGGGCCTACAATGAGCAGTTCTTC
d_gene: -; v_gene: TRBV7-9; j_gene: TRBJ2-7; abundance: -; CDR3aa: CASSPRTGSEQYF; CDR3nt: TGTGCCAGCAGCCCCCGAACAGGGAGCGAGCAGTACTTC
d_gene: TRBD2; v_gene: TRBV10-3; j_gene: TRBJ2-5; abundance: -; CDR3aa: CASAGGLVGETQYF; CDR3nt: TGTGCCAGCGCCGGGGGACTAGTGGGAGAGACCCAGTACTTC
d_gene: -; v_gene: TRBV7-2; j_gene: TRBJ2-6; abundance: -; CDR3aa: CASSLGAGGANVLTF; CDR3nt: TGTGCCAGCAGCTTAGGGGCTGGAGGGGCCAACGTCCTGACTTTC